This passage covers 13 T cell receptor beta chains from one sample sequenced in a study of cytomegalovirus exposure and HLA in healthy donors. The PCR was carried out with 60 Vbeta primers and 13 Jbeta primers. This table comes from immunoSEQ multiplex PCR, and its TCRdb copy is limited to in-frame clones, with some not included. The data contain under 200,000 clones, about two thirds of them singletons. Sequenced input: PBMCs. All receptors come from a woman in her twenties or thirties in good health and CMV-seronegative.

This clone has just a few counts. The CDR3 loop is CAWGQGLDFGETQYF. CDR3 coding DNA: TGTGCCTGGGGTCAGGGACTAGACTTTGGGGAGACCCAGTACTTC. The chain recombines TRBV30 with TRBJ2-5; 8 nucleotides match TRBD2. CDR3 length: 15 residues. V was pared by 5 bases and J by 5 bases, with 13 bases of the junction left unmatched. CDR1 is GTSNPN, CDR2 SVGIG, per germline (reference sequence). Supplemented by reference TRBV30 and TRBJ2-5, the full variable domain reads SQTIHQWPATLVQPVGSPLSLECTVEGTSNPNLYWYRQAAGRGLQLLFYSVGIGQISSEVPQNLSASRPQDRQFILSSKKLLLSDSGFYLCAWGQGLDFGETQYFGPGTRLLVL.

The CDR3 sequence is CASSLDRVHLNTGELFF. The DNA of the CDR3 is TGTGCCAGCAGCCTGGACAGAGTCCATCTTAACACCGGGGAGCTGTTTTTT. The chain uses TRBV27 and TRBJ2-2; possible D gene TRBD1, 6 bases. Germline CDR1 MNHEY, CDR2 SMNVEV (reference sequence). The V end lost 6 bases, the J end lost 2 bases, and 19 bases lay between the germline ends. The CDR3 contains 17 residues.

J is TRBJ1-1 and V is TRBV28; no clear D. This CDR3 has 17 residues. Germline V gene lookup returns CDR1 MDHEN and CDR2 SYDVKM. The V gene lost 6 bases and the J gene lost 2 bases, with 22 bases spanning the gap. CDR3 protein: CASSSKPVRSGNTEAFF. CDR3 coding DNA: TGTGCCAGCAGCTCGAAACCGGTACGGAGCGGCAACACTGAAGCTTTCTTT. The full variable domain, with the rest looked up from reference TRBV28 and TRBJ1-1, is DVKVTQSSRYLVKRTGEKVFLECVQDMDHENMFWYRQDPGLGLRLIYFSYDVKMKEKGDIPEGYSVSREKKERFSLILESASTNQTSMYLCASSSKPVRSGNTEAFFGQGTRLTVV.

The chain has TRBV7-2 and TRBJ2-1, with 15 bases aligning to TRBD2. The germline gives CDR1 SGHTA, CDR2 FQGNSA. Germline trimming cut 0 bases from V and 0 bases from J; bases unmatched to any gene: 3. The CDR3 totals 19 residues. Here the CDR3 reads CASSLAWTSGGGSYNEQFF. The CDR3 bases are TGTGCCAGCAGCTTAGCTTGGACTAGCGGGGGGGGCTCCTACAATGAGCAGTTCTTC.

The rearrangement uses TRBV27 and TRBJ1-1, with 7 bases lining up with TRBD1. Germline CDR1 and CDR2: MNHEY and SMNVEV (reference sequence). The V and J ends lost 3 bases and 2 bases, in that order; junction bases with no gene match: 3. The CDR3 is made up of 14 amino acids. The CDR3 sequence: CASSFPGGNTEAFF. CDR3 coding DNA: TGTGCCAGCAGTTTTCCAGGGGGAAACACTGAAGCTTTCTTT.

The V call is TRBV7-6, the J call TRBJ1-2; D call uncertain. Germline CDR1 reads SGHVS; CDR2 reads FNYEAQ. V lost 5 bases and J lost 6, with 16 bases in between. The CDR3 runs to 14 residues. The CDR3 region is CASSLLGAEDGYTF. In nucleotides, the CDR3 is TGTGCCAGCAGCCTGCTCGGTGCGGAGGATGGCTACACCTTC.

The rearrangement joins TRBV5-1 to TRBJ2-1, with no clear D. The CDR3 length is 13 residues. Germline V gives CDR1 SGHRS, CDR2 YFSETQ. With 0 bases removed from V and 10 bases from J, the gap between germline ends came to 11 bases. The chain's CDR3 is CASSLAGVREQFF. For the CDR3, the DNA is TGCGCCAGCAGCTTGGCCGGAGTAAGGGAGCAGTTCTTC.

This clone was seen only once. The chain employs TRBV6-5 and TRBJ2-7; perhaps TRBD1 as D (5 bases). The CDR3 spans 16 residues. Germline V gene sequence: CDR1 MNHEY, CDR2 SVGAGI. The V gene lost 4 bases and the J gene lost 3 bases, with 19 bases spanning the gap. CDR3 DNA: TGTGCCAGCAGTTCACCCCGGTTGACAGCCTTCTACGAGCAGTACTTC. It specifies CASSSPRLTAFYEQYF.

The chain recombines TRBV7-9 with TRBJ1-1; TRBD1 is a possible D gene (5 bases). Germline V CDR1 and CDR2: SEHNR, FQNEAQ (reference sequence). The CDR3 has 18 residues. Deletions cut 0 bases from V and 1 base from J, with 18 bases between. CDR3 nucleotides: TGTGCCAGCAGCTTAGCCGATGGAGGGAGGGGTAGGAACACTGAAGCTTTCTTT. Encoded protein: CASSLADGGRGRNTEAFF.

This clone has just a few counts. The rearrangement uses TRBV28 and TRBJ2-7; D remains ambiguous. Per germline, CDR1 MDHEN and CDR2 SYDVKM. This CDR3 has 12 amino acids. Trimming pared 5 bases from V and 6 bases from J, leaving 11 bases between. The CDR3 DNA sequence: TGTGCCAGCAGTCTAGAAGTTCGCGAGCAGTACTTC. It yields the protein CASSLEVREQYF. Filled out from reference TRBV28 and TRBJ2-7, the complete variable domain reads DVKVTQSSRYLVKRTGEKVFLECVQDMDHENMFWYRQDPGLGLRLIYFSYDVKMKEKGDIPEGYSVSREKKERFSLILESASTNQTSMYLCASSLEVREQYFGPGTRLTVT.

The CDR3 spells CATQGLGIEAFF. The CDR3 DNA reads as TGTGCCACCCAGGGGTTAGGGATCGAAGCTTTCTTT. The rearrangement links TRBV7-9 to TRBJ1-1; perhaps TRBD1 as D (6 bases). With 10 bases removed from V and 8 bases from J, the gap between germline ends came to 17 bases. The length of the CDR3 is 12 residues. Germline V CDR1 and CDR2: SEHNR, FQNEAQ (reference sequence). Combining the CDR3 with reference TRBV7-9 and TRBJ1-1 gives the whole variable domain DTGVSQNPRHKITKRGQNVTFRCDPISEHNRLYWYRQTLGQGPEFLTYFQNEAQLEKSRLLSDRFSAERPKGSFSTLEIQRTEQGDSAMYLCATQGLGIEAFFGQGTRLTVV.

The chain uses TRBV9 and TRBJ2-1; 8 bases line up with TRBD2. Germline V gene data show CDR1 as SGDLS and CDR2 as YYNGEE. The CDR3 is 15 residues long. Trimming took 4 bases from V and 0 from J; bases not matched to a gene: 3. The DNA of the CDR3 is TGTGCCAGCAGCATAGCGGGAAACTCCTACAATGAGCAGTTCTTC. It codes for CASSIAGNSYNEQFF.

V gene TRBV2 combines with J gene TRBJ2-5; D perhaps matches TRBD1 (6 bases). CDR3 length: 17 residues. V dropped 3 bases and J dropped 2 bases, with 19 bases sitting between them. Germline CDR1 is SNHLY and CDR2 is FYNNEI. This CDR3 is CASSDEWGRTDQETQYF. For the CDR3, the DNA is TGTGCCAGCAGTGACGAGTGGGGCCGGACAGATCAAGAGACCCAGTACTTC.